This T cell receptor beta chain was recorded in a study of blood T cell repertoires in COVID-19. Across the whole study: Researchers got acute and convalescent COVID-19 samples from the United States, Italy and Spain.

Across about two dozen US areas, participants ranged in age from about 18 to 90 years. Assignment of participants to cohorts was predicated upon participant-reported clinical history. TCRdb's copy holds only in-frame clones and misses some; the assay was immunoSEQ multiplex PCR. In the table there are under 200,000 clones, over 70% of which are singletons. The CDR3 is 13 residues long. V gave up 5 bases and J gave up 7 bases; unmatched junction bases: 5. Germline V gene data show CDR1 as MNHEY and CDR2 as SMNVEV (reference sequence). The TCR was taken from a woman aged 55-70 years who had recovered from COVID-19. The V call is TRBV27, the J call TRBJ1-1; TRBD1 agrees at 9 bases. Sequencing was performed on PBMCs or T cells enriched from blood (not recorded which). The CDR3 here is CASSMRTGVEAFF. For the CDR3, the DNA is TGTGCCAGCAGTATGAGGACAGGGGTTGAAGCTTTCTTT.